This T cell receptor (beta chain) was captured by sequencing in a study of response to subunit inactivated influenza vaccine. Trimming took 5 bases from V and 7 from J; bases not matched to a gene: 10. The CDR3 runs to 15 residues. TCRdb re-analysed the RT-PCR reads in MiXCR, keeping a single row per CDR3 protein. The data show hundreds of thousands of distinct CDR3 sequences, 14% seen once. Concerning this clonotype: The antigen is not known.

Study results and limitations: It was the authors' suggestion that each seasonal influenza vaccination recruits few new T cells.

Sequenced here: PBMCs from blood, sampled roughly 15 days before vaccination. The chain joins TRBV12-3 or TRBV12-4 to TRBJ1-4, with 7 bases identical to TRBD1. The sequence came from a man aged 45-65 years who received an inactivated influenza vaccine. The CDR3 DNA follows: TGTGCCAGCAGTCCCCGACAGGGTATGGGTGAAAAACTGTTTTTT. It encodes CASSPRQGMGEKLFF.